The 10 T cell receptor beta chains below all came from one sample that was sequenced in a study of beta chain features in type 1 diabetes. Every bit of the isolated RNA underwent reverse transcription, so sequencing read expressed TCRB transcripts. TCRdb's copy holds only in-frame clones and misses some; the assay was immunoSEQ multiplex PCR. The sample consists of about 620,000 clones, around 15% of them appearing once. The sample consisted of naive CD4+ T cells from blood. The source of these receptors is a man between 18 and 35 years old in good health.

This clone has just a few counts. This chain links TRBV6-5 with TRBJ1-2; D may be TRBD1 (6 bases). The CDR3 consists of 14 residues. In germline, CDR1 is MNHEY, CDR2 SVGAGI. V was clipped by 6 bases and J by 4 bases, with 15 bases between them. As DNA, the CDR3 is TGTGCCAGCAGATTGACCAGGGGAGCCTATGGCTACACCTTC. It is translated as CASRLTRGAYGYTF.

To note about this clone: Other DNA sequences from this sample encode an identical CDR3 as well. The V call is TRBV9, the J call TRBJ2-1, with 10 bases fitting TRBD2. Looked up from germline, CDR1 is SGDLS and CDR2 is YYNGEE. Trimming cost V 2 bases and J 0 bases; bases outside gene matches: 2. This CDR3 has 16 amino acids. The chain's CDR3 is CASSVSGGSSYNEQFF. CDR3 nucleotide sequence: TGTGCCAGCAGCGTTAGCGGGGGGAGCTCCTACAATGAGCAGTTCTTC.

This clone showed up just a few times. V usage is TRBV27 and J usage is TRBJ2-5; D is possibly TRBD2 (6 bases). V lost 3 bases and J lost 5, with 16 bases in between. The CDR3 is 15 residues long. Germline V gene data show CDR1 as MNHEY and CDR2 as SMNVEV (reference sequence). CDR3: CASSLRASARETQYF. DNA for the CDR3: TGTGCCAGCAGTTTGCGCGCTAGCGCCCGGGAGACCCAGTACTTC.

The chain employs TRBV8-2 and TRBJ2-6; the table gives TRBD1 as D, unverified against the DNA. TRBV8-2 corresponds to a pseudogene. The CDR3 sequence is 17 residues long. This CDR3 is CGRQSMITQSRANVLTF. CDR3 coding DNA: TGTGGCAGACAATCCATGATAACACAAAGTCGGGCCAACGTCCTGACTTTC.

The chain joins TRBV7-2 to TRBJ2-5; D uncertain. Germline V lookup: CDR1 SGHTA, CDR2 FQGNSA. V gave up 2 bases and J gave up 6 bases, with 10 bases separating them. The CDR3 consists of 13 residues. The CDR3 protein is CASSLPGSKTQYF. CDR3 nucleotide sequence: TGTGCCAGCAGCTTACCCGGATCAAAGACCCAGTACTTC.

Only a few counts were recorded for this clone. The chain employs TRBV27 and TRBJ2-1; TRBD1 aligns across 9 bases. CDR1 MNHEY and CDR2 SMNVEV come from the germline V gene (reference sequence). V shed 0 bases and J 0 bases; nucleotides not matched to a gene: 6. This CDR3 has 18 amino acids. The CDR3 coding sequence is TGTGCCAGCAGTTTATCCGGGACAGGGTTAAGCTCCTACAATGAGCAGTTCTTC. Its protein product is CASSLSGTGLSSYNEQFF.

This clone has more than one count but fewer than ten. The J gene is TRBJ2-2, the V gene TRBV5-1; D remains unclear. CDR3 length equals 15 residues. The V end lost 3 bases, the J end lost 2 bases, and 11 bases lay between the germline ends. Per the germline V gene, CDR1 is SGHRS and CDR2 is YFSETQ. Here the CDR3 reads CASSSQWKNTGELFF. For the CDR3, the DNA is TGCGCCAGCAGCTCCCAGTGGAAAAACACCGGGGAGCTGTTTTTT. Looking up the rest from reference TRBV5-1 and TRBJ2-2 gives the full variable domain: KAGVTQTPRYLIKTRGQQVTLSCSPISGHRSVSWYQQTPGQGLQFLFEYFSETQRNKGNFPGRFSGRQFSNSRSEMNVSTLELGDSALYLCASSSQWKNTGELFFGEGSRLTVL.

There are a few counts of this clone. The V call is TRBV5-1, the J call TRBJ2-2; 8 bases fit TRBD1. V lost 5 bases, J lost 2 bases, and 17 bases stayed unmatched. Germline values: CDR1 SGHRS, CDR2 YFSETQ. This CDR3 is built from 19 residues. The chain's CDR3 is CASSLSGVSGQGNTGELFF. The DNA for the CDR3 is TGCGCCAGCAGTCTTTCCGGGGTGTCCGGACAGGGTAACACCGGGGAGCTGTTTTTT.

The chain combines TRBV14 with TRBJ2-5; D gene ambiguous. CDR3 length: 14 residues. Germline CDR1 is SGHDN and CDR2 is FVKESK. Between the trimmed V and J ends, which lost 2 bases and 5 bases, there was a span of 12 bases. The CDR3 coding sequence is TGTGCCAGCAGCCAAACGCTGGGCAGTGAGACCCAGTACTTC. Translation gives CASSQTLGSETQYF. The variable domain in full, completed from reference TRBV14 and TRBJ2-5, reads EAGVTQFPSHSVIEKGQTVTLRCDPISGHDNLYWYRRVMGKEIKFLLHFVKESKQDESGMPNNRFLAERTGGTYSTLKVQPAELEDSGVYFCASSQTLGSETQYFGPGTRLLVL.

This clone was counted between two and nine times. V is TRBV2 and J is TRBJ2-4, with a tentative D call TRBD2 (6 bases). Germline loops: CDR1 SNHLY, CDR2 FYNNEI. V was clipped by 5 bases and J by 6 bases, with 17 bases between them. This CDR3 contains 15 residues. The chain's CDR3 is CASSRDSPPANIQYF. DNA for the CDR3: TGTGCCAGCAGTAGGGACTCCCCACCGGCAAACATTCAGTACTTC.